The source of this T cell receptor beta chain is a study of CD8+ T cells in alopecia areata. cDNA serving as the sequencing template came from extracted, reverse transcribed RNA. Produced via immunoSEQ multiplex PCR; TCRdb's table is partial and in-frame only. The data hold hundreds of thousands of clones, with 55% to 70% observed a single time. Treatment specified: oral pan-JAK inhibitor, 5-10 mg twice daily. The material was CD4+ T cells sorted from blood, obtained at week 24, from a patient treated with tofacitinib. The source of this sequence is a human donor with alopecia areata.

CDR3 DNA: TGCGCCAGCAGAAGCAGGCCAGATACGCAGTATTTT. Translating gives CASRSRPDTQYF. The chain links TRBV4-1 to TRBJ2-3, with no clear D. The CDR3 loop spans 12 amino acids. The germline CDR1 and CDR2 sequences are MGHRA and YSYEKL. Trimming stripped 6 bases from V and 4 bases from J, with 8 bases between.